These 27 T cell receptor beta chains were sequenced from one sample in a study of blood T cell repertoires in COVID-19 (dated by TCRdb to the early 2020s). The library came from the immunoSEQ multiplex PCR assay. TCRdb obtained this table from immuneACCESS and retained in-frame rearrangements with V and J assigned. These tables miss some clones; where compared with another copy, unresolved V genes account for less than half of the shortfall, and the remainder is unexplained. The sample table lists a few hundred thousand clones, 80% to 90% of them with a count of one. The ten largest clones add up to 2.2% of the sample. Sequencing was carried out using PBMCs or T cells enriched from blood (not recorded which). All receptors come from a man younger than 40 who had recovered from COVID-19.

The gene calls are TRBV13 and TRBJ2-1; TRBD1 matches 9 bases. The ends lost 5 bases at V and 0 bases at J; junction bases unmatched: 5. In germline, CDR1 is PRHDT, CDR2 FYEKMQ (reference sequence). The CDR3 length is 16 residues. CDR3 sequence reads: CASSLNRGRSYNEQFF. CDR3 DNA: TGTGCCAGCAGCCTCAACAGGGGGCGCTCCTACAATGAGCAGTTCTTC. The full variable domain, rest sourced from reference TRBV13 and TRBJ2-1, is AAGVIQSPRHLIKEKRETATLKCYPIPRHDTVYWYQQGPGQDPQFLISFYEKMQSDKGSIPDRFSAQQFSDYHSELNMSSLELGDSALYFCASSLNRGRSYNEQFFGPGTRLTVL.

This chain joins TRBV24-1 and TRBJ2-3; 10 bases are shared with TRBD1. Trimming took 4 bases from V and 2 from J; bases not matched to a gene: 5. Per germline, CDR1 KGHDR and CDR2 SFDVKD. The CDR3 runs 16 residues. The CDR3 is CATSDAGTGATDTQYF. In DNA, the CDR3 is TGTGCCACCAGTGACGCCGGGACAGGGGCCACAGATACGCAGTATTTT.

The rearrangement uses TRBV9 and TRBJ2-5; perhaps TRBD2 as D (6 bases). The V gene lost 4 bases and the J gene lost 0 bases, with 16 bases spanning the gap. The CDR3 contains 16 residues. Germline V gene data show CDR1 as SGDLS and CDR2 as YYNGEE. CDR3 bases: TGTGCCAGCAGCCCCGAGGACTACTCCAACCAAGAGACCCAGTACTTC. Protein product: CASSPEDYSNQETQYF.

This clone was observed once. This chain joins TRBV15 and TRBJ1-1, with D perhaps TRBD1 (5 bases). Looked up from germline, CDR1 is LNHNV and CDR2 is YYDKDF (reference sequence). The V gene lost 1 base and the J gene lost 1 base, with 7 bases spanning the gap. This CDR3 comprises 14 residues. In DNA form, the CDR3 reads TGTGCCACCAGCAGAGGACAGCAGAACACTGAAGCTTTCTTT. The encoded protein is CATSRGQQNTEAFF.

The rearrangement joins TRBV9 to TRBJ2-5; 7 bases fit TRBD1. Trimming cost V 6 bases and J 2 bases; bases outside gene matches: 10. The CDR3 length is 15 residues. Germline V gives CDR1 SGDLS, CDR2 YYNGEE. The CDR3: CASTKTRGQQETQYF. Written as DNA, the CDR3 is TGTGCCAGCACCAAAACGAGGGGGCAACAAGAGACCCAGTACTTC.

The chain uses TRBV11-2 and TRBJ2-7; 8 bases fit TRBD1. The CDR3 spans 16 residues. The trim removed 0 bases at V and 2 bases at J, leaving 6 bases unmatched. Germline-derived CDR1 and CDR2 are SGHAT and FQNNGV. The CDR3 coding sequence is TGTGCCAGCAGCTTAGATTTCGGGACAGGAGCCTACGAGCAGTACTTC. This translates into CASSLDFGTGAYEQYF.

V gene TRBV4-3 combines with J gene TRBJ1-2; D uncertain. This CDR3 spans 16 amino acids. Germline V gene lookup returns CDR1 LGHNA and CDR2 YSLEER. Deletions cut 1 base from V and 4 bases from J, with 16 bases between. The CDR3 coding sequence is TGCGCCAGCAGCCAAGTTGTCCGGGAGATGGGCTATGGCTACACCTTC. The encoded protein is CASSQVVREMGYGYTF.

The chain carries TRBV5-1 and TRBJ2-7; 8 nucleotides align to TRBD1. V lost 4 bases and J lost 6; bases outside the gene matches: 3. CDR3 size: 12 residues. CDR1 is SGHRS, CDR2 YFSETQ, per germline. In DNA form, the CDR3 reads TGCGCCAGCAGCAATACAGGGGGCGAGCAGTACTTC. It encodes CASSNTGGEQYF. Supplemented by reference TRBV5-1 and TRBJ2-7, the full variable domain reads KAGVTQTPRYLIKTRGQQVTLSCSPISGHRSVSWYQQTPGQGLQFLFEYFSETQRNKGNFPGRFSGRQFSNSRSEMNVSTLELGDSALYLCASSNTGGEQYFGPGTRLTVT.

This clone occurred once. V and J are TRBV29-1 and TRBJ1-1; perhaps TRBD1 as D (6 bases). Looked up from germline, CDR1 is SQVTM and CDR2 is ANQGSEA. CDR3 length: 14 amino acids. V dropped 1 base and J dropped 6 bases, with 15 bases sitting between them. CDR3 residues: CSVEGRRGAAEAFF. CDR3 bases: TGCAGCGTTGAAGGGAGGCGGGGGGCTGCTGAAGCTTTCTTT.

The chain has TRBV6-5 and TRBJ2-2, with D maybe TRBD1 (6 bases). The ends were cut back, 10 bases at V and 4 bases at J, with 13 bases in the middle. CDR1 and CDR2 (germline): MNHEY, SVGAGI. This CDR3 region has 13 residues. CDR3 loop: CATIGGATGELFF. CDR3 nucleotide sequence: TGTGCCACCATTGGGGGCGCCACCGGGGAGCTGTTTTTT.

This chain connects TRBV7-2 to TRBJ2-1; TRBD2 matches at 9 bases. CDR1 is SGHTA, CDR2 FQGNSA, per germline. V shed 7 bases and J 7 bases; nucleotides not matched to a gene: 20. The CDR3 spans 18 residues. The CDR3 bases are TGTGCCAGCAACCCTAAAGAGAGGTATGCTAGCGGGGCGAATGAGCAGTTCTTC. It translates to CASNPKERYASGANEQFF. Combining the CDR3 with reference TRBV7-2 and TRBJ2-1 gives the whole variable domain GAGVSQSPSNKVTEKGKDVELRCDPISGHTALYWYRQSLGQGLEFLIYFQGNSAPDKSGLPSDRFSAERTGGSVSTLTIQRTQQEDSAVYLCASNPKERYASGANEQFFGPGTRLTVL.

In this sample, this clone turned up a few times. DNA for the CDR3: TGCGCCAGCAGCTTAACAGGGGTAGTGAATCAGCCCCAGCATTTT. The encoded protein is CASSLTGVVNQPQHF. J is TRBJ1-5 and V is TRBV5-1; 7 bases are a match to TRBD1. This CDR3 region has 15 residues. V lost 2 bases and J lost 4; bases outside the gene matches: 6. The V gene's germline CDR1 is SGHRS and CDR2 YFSETQ.

This chain joins TRBV3-1 (or the pseudogene TRBV3-2) and TRBJ2-3; 11 bases fit TRBD2. Looked up from germline, CDR1 is LGHDT and CDR2 is YNNKEL (reference sequence). CDR3 length: 16 residues. V lost 7 bases, J lost 0 bases, and 6 bases stayed unmatched. The CDR3 spells CASTLTSGASTDTQYF. The CDR3 nucleotides read TGTGCCAGCACCCTGACTAGCGGGGCAAGCACAGATACGCAGTATTTT.

This chain joins TRBV7-2 and TRBJ2-3; 7 bases line up with TRBD2. The ends lost 2 bases at V and 4 bases at J; junction bases unmatched: 9. The V gene's germline CDR1 is SGHTA and CDR2 FQGNSA. The CDR3 totals 16 residues. The CDR3 is CASSLITSAQADTQYF. In DNA, the CDR3 is TGTGCCAGCAGCTTAATAACTAGCGCTCAGGCAGATACGCAGTATTTT.

V gene TRBV30 combines with J gene TRBJ2-1, with 9 nucleotides matching TRBD1. The CDR3 is made up of 14 amino acids. Germline loops: CDR1 GTSNPN, CDR2 SVGIG (reference sequence). After removal of 0 bases from V and 7 bases from J, the junction contained 4 bases not matched to a gene. The CDR3 region is CAWSVGTGRNEQFF. The CDR3 nucleotides read TGTGCCTGGAGTGTCGGGACAGGGAGAAATGAGCAGTTCTTC.

The chain links TRBV15 to TRBJ1-1; 8 bases are shared with TRBD1. CDR1 and CDR2 (germline): LNHNV, YYDKDF (reference sequence). V shed 1 base and J 1 base; nucleotides not matched to a gene: 11. This CDR3 region has 18 residues. As DNA, the CDR3 is TGTGCCACCAGCAGAGTGAGGACAGGGAGACGGGGGAACACTGAAGCTTTCTTT. Protein product: CATSRVRTGRRGNTEAFF.

V gene TRBV7-2 combines with J gene TRBJ1-2, with 10 bases that match TRBD1. The V segment lost 3 bases and the J segment 3 bases; nucleotides outside the gene matches: 1. Looked up from germline, CDR1 is SGHTA and CDR2 is FQGNSA. This CDR3 has 14 residues. CDR3 DNA sequence: TGTGCCAGCAGCTTCGGACAGGGGGACTATGGCTACACCTTC. Translating gives CASSFGQGDYGYTF. Full variable domain (rest looked up from reference TRBV7-2 and TRBJ1-2): GAGVSQSPSNKVTEKGKDVELRCDPISGHTALYWYRQSLGQGLEFLIYFQGNSAPDKSGLPSDRFSAERTGGSVSTLTIQRTQQEDSAVYLCASSFGQGDYGYTFGSGTRLTVV.

The genes are TRBV29-1 and TRBJ2-2; 8 bases line up with TRBD1. The CDR3 length is 13 residues. Germline CDR1 reads SQVTM; CDR2 reads ANQGSEA. V lost 5 bases, J lost 4 bases, and 3 bases stayed unmatched. In DNA, the CDR3 is TGCAGCGTTTGGACAGGGAGCACCGGGGAGCTGTTTTTT. This gives the protein CSVWTGSTGELFF.

The CDR3 DNA is TGTGCCAGCAGTGGAGTTGGACAGTCCAATCAGCCCCAGCATTTT. This sequence encodes CASSGVGQSNQPQHF. The chain recombines TRBV25-1 with TRBJ1-5; maybe TRBD1 (6 bases). Germline V CDR1 and CDR2: MGHDK, SYGVNS. With 4 bases removed from V and 3 bases from J, the gap between germline ends came to 13 bases. The CDR3 contains 15 residues.

This clone was seen just once. The rearrangement joins TRBV3-1 (or the pseudogene TRBV3-2) to TRBJ1-6, with 7 bases aligning to TRBD1. Looked up from germline, CDR1 is LGHDT and CDR2 is YNNKEL (reference sequence). This CDR3 has 15 residues. V shed 6 bases, J shed 9 bases, and the junction held 11 bases outside the gene matches. The CDR3 region is CASREIDRDFSPLHF. CDR3 DNA sequence: TGTGCCAGCAGGGAGATAGACAGGGATTTTTCACCCCTCCACTTT.

The chain uses TRBV7-6 and TRBJ1-4, with a weak D call TRBD1 (6 bases). V dropped 5 bases and J dropped 6 bases, with 22 bases sitting between them. This CDR3 is built from 17 residues. CDR1 is SGHVS, CDR2 FNYEAQ, per germline. CDR3 amino acids: CASSLPLRGRRDEKLFF. CDR3 in DNA: TGTGCCAGCAGCCTACCGCTGCGGGGGCGCCGAGATGAAAAACTGTTTTTT.

J is TRBJ2-3 and V is TRBV27, with TRBD2 matching over 12 bases. Germline V lookup: CDR1 MNHEY, CDR2 SMNVEV (reference sequence). This CDR3 is 18 amino acids long. Trimming removed 6 bases from V and 0 bases from J; junction bases left unmatched: 10. The CDR3 DNA reads TGTGCCAGCAGCCGAAGCCCGACTAGCGGGGGTAGCACAGATACGCAGTATTTT. Its translation: CASSRSPTSGGSTDTQYF.

The chain joins TRBV18 to TRBJ1-6; TRBD1 aligns across 8 bases. CDR1 is KGHSH and CDR2 is LQKENI in the germline V gene. CDR3 length: 13 residues. V lost 2 bases, J lost 14 bases, and 5 bases stayed unmatched. CDR3 in DNA: TGTGCCAGCTCACCAGGACAGGGAAGGTCCCTCCACTTT. Residues: CASSPGQGRSLHF.

V is TRBV5-1 and J is TRBJ2-1; TRBD2 matches at 10 bases. Per germline, CDR1 SGHRS and CDR2 YFSETQ. With V trimmed by 1 base and J by 3 bases, 4 bases remained unmatched. The CDR3 extends over 16 amino acids. The CDR3 DNA is TGCGCCAGCAGCTTGACATCTAGCGGGGGCTACAATGAGCAGTTCTTC. As protein: CASSLTSSGGYNEQFF.

The chain carries TRBV2 and TRBJ1-4; 9 nucleotides line up with TRBD1. The germline gives CDR1 SNHLY, CDR2 FYNNEI. CDR3 length equals 13 residues. J lost 5 bases, V lost 11 bases, and 6 bases had no gene match. The chain's CDR3 is CACSGTGNEKLFF. DNA for the CDR3: TGTGCCTGTTCTGGGACAGGGAATGAAAAACTGTTTTTT.

The chain combines TRBV7-8 with TRBJ1-4; possible D gene TRBD1, 5 bases. V shed 5 bases and J shed 5 bases, with 15 bases lying between them. The CDR3 is 15 residues long. CDR1 and CDR2 (germline): SGHVS, FQNEAQ. The CDR3 DNA is TGTGCCAGCAGCCGAGGCGGGGCTATGAATGAAAAACTGTTTTTT. This encodes CASSRGGAMNEKLFF.

The J gene is TRBJ2-3, the V gene TRBV19; no reliable D call. The CDR3 spans 13 residues. Trimming stripped 6 bases from V and 6 bases from J, with 13 bases between. Germline values: CDR1 LNHDA, CDR2 SQIVND (reference sequence). The CDR3: CASSRIQQDTQYF. The CDR3 nucleotides are TGTGCCAGTAGCCGCATACAGCAGGATACGCAGTATTTT.